This TCR beta chain was recorded in a study of vaccination and CD4 T cells after COVID-19. The V gene lost 5 bases and the J gene lost 7 bases, with 15 bases spanning the gap. From germline, CDR1 is MNHEY and CDR2 SMNVEV (reference sequence). The CDR3 has 15 residues. With the Oncomine TCR Beta short-read assay, DNA from cultured CD4+ T cells was sequenced. In TCRdb, the PCR reads were re-called with MiXCR into one record per CDR3 protein. Of about 15,000 distinct CDR3 sequences in the sample, approximately 50% are singletons; the top ten hold 10% to 13%. With regard to this clonotype: Its antigen is still unknown.

Treatment in this sample: approximately 10-day PBMC culture with coronavirus spike peptide pools or control peptides (ViraFEST assay). The V call is TRBV27, the J call TRBJ1-6; D perhaps matches TRBD1 (6 bases). The sequence derives from a human donor who had recovered from COVID-19. The specimen sequenced was CD4+ T cells from blood, cultured in vitro. The CDR3 loop is CASSPGAGANSPLHF. The CDR3 nucleotides read TGTGCCAGCAGTCCCGGGGCAGGGGCCAATTCACCCCTCCACTTT.